This T cell receptor beta chain is drawn from a study of blood T cell repertoires in COVID-19. Across the whole study: The origin of the acute and convalescent COVID-19 samples was the United States, Italy and Spain. T cells, B-cell-depleted T cells, or PBMCs supplied cDNA or gDNA.

Authors' processing steps: Estimates of nucleated cell counts were drawn from the amplification of reference gene primers. Here immunoSEQ multiplex PCR was the method, and the copy in TCRdb shows in-frame clones only, minus some. V, J and clone size are those of that table, while D and trimming were read from the DNA. The sample lists about 260,000 clones, approximately 90% occurring once. The CDR3 contains 13 residues. V was pared by 6 bases and J by 8 bases, with 7 bases of the junction left unmatched. CDR1 and CDR2 from the germline V gene are SNHLY and FYNNEI. What was sequenced was peripheral blood. This clonotype was sampled from a woman in her thirties or forties with acute or convalescent COVID-19. The chain links TRBV2 to TRBJ2-5, with 9 nucleotides matching TRBD2. CDR3: CASRDRSGGTQYF. CDR3 nucleotide sequence: TGTGCCAGCAGGGACCGTAGCGGGGGTACCCAGTACTTC. The full variable domain, with the rest looked up from reference TRBV2 and TRBJ2-5, is EPEVTQTPSHQVTQMGQEVILRCVPISNHLYFYWYRQILGQKVEFLVSFYNNEISEKSEIFDDQFSVERPDGSNFTLKIRSTKLEDSAMYFCASRDRSGGTQYFGPGTRLLVL.